Following are 14 T cell receptor beta chains from one sample sequenced in a study of blood T cell repertoires in COVID-19. Clones were sequenced by immunoSEQ multiplex PCR, and TCRdb holds only the in-frame ones, with some missing. The table includes about 110,000 clones, around 80% detected once. Sequencing was done on a sample of peripheral blood. These receptors were taken from a woman aged 70-85 years with acute or convalescent COVID-19.

The gene calls are TRBV2 and TRBJ2-1; 9 nucleotides agree with TRBD2. Germline V gives CDR1 SNHLY, CDR2 FYNNEI. The CDR3 totals 15 residues. Trimming cost V 7 bases and J 8 bases; bases outside gene matches: 12. The DNA for the CDR3 is TGTGCCAGCAAAGCGGCCCGCGGGGGGGCTGATGAGCAGTTCTTC. This gives the protein CASKAARGGADEQFF.

The chain combines TRBV3-1 (or the pseudogene TRBV3-2) with TRBJ2-7; the match to TRBD2 covers 7 bases. The germline gives CDR1 LGHDT, CDR2 YNNKEL (reference sequence). The CDR3 contains 12 residues. The trim removed 4 bases at V and 5 bases at J, leaving 2 bases unmatched. The CDR3 here is CASSPGTNEQYF. The DNA for the CDR3 is TGTGCCAGCAGCCCCGGGACTAACGAGCAGTACTTC.

This rearrangement joins TRBV19 to TRBJ2-2, with D unresolved. This CDR3 is 15 amino acids long. Trimming cost V 1 base and J 1 base, with 7 bases left between them. Per germline, CDR1 LNHDA and CDR2 SQIVND (reference sequence). CDR3 in amino acids: CASSIGLRNTGELFF. In nucleotides, the CDR3 is TGTGCCAGTAGTATAGGGTTGAGGAACACCGGGGAGCTGTTTTTT.

This chain connects TRBV15 to TRBJ2-1; 10 bases align to TRBD2. With V trimmed by 4 bases and J by 10 bases, 7 bases remained unmatched. This CDR3 has 14 amino acids. From germline, CDR1 is LNHNV and CDR2 YYDKDF (reference sequence). CDR3 loop: CATSTASGRNEQFF. In DNA, the CDR3 is TGTGCCACCAGCACCGCTAGCGGGAGAAACGAGCAGTTCTTC.

The CDR3 DNA follows: TGTGCCAGTAGTATAGATGGGACAGGGGGCACTGAAGCTTTCTTT. This translates into CASSIDGTGGTEAFF. V gene TRBV19 combines with J gene TRBJ1-1, with 11 positions matching TRBD1. The germline CDR1 and CDR2 sequences are LNHDA and SQIVND (reference sequence). The CDR3 has 15 residues. V lost 0 bases to trimming and J lost 4 bases; unmatched junction nucleotides: 1.

The V call is TRBV19, the J call TRBJ2-7; D perhaps matches TRBD1 (6 bases). Trimming cost V 4 bases and J 2 bases, with 15 bases left between them. Germline CDR1 is LNHDA and CDR2 is SQIVND (reference sequence). This CDR3 comprises 15 residues. The CDR3 DNA follows: TGTGCCAGTAGTACCCAGGGCAGGGGCACCTACGAGCAGTACTTC. It is translated as CASSTQGRGTYEQYF.

The CDR3 spells CASSIDGQGARGNQPQHF. CDR3 DNA: TGTGCCAGTAGTATAGATGGGCAGGGGGCTCGAGGCAATCAGCCCCAGCATTTT. This chain connects TRBV19 to TRBJ1-5; 8 positions agree with TRBD1. The germline V gene encodes CDR1 LNHDA and CDR2 SQIVND (reference sequence). The V gene end was trimmed by 0 bases and the J gene end by 2 bases; junction bases not matched to a gene: 9. CDR3 length equals 18 residues.

The V and J genes are TRBV7-7 and TRBJ2-5; 13 nucleotides match TRBD2. CDR3 length: 16 amino acids. With V trimmed by 5 bases and J by 4 bases, 7 bases remained unmatched. Germline V gene sequence: CDR1 SSHAT, CDR2 FNYEAQ (reference sequence). CDR3 nucleotides: TGTGCCAGCAGCCAAGGGACTAGCGGGAATGGAGAGACCCAGTACTTC. Translation gives CASSQGTSGNGETQYF. The full variable domain, its missing parts supplied by reference TRBV7-7 and TRBJ2-5, is GAGVSQSPRYKVTKRGQDVTLRCDPISSHATLYWYQQALGQGPEFLTYFNYEAQPDKSGLPSDRFSAERPEGSISTLTIQRTEQRDSAMYRCASSQGTSGNGETQYFGPGTRLLVL.

This clone was seen a few times. The chain uses TRBV5-6 and TRBJ1-2; unclear D gene. The CDR3 is 13 residues long. Germline loops: CDR1 SGHDT, CDR2 YYEEEE. V lost 2 bases to trimming and J lost 6 bases, with 11 bases between them. The CDR3 coding sequence is TGTGCCAGCAGCTTCGGTTTCATGGATGGCTACACCTTC. It codes for CASSFGFMDGYTF.

V usage is TRBV25-1 and J usage is TRBJ2-1; D possibly corresponds to TRBD1 (5 bases). Per the germline V gene, CDR1 is MGHDK and CDR2 is SYGVNS. The CDR3 extends over 16 amino acids. V lost 1 base to trimming and J lost 5 bases, with 15 bases between them. CDR3 protein: CASSEWGTSTNNEQFF. CDR3 coding DNA: TGTGCCAGCAGTGAATGGGGCACTTCGACGAACAATGAGCAGTTCTTC. Drawing the rest from reference TRBV25-1 and TRBJ2-1, the complete variable domain is EADIYQTPRYLVIGTGKKITLECSQTMGHDKMYWYQQDPGMELHLIHYSYGVNSTEKGDLSSESTVSRIRTEHFPLTLESARPSHTSQYLCASSEWGTSTNNEQFFGPGTRLTVL.

V and J are TRBV11-1 and TRBJ2-1, with 14 bases aligning to TRBD2. From germline, CDR1 is SGHAT and CDR2 FQDESV (reference sequence). The CDR3 extends over 16 amino acids. V lost 7 bases to trimming and J lost 7 bases; unmatched junction nucleotides: 9. The CDR3 nucleotides read TGTGCCAGCAACGGGCAGACTAGCGGGAGGGGGAATGAGCAGTTCTTC. Amino acids: CASNGQTSGRGNEQFF.

The DNA for the CDR3 is TGCAGCGTCCCGACGGTGGAGTTTAGCTATGGCTACACCTTC. Its protein is CSVPTVEFSYGYTF. This chain uses TRBV29-1 with TRBJ1-2; D unclear. Germline assignment: CDR1 SQVTM and CDR2 ANQGSEA. Trimming shortened V by 6 bases and J by 4 bases, and 18 bases separated the two germline ends. This CDR3 has 14 residues.

The chain employs TRBV19 and TRBJ1-2, with D maybe TRBD1 (5 bases). The CDR3 sequence is 17 residues long. Germline CDR1 LNHDA, CDR2 SQIVND (reference sequence). The V end was cut by 6 bases, the J end by 4 bases, with 24 bases between. In nucleotides, the CDR3 is TGTGCCAGTAGCGTATCTATCGGTCAAGGGGCGAGCTATGGCTACACCTTC. It yields the protein CASSVSIGQGASYGYTF.

V is TRBV4-1 and J is TRBJ2-2; 10 nucleotides agree with TRBD2. The J segment lost 3 bases and the V segment lost 0 bases, leaving 7 bases of the junction unmatched. The CDR3 spans 18 residues. CDR1 MGHRA and CDR2 YSYEKL come from the germline V gene. The CDR3 region is CASSQDPKAGGHTGELFF. Here the CDR3 DNA reads TGCGCCAGCAGCCAAGATCCCAAAGCGGGGGGGCACACCGGGGAGCTGTTTTTT.